Sequencing of this TCR beta chain was carried out in a study of cytomegalovirus exposure and HLA in healthy donors. Study information: An analysis done earlier identified more than 100 million unique TCR beta sequences from 200 million or so T cells.

Though nominally healthy at sampling, donors likely had unrecorded immune exposures. From germline, CDR1 is SGHDN and CDR2 FVKESK. V lost 4 bases, J lost 0 bases, and 10 bases lay in between. The CDR3 contains 15 residues. PCR involved 60 Vbeta and 13 Jbeta primers. Assay used: immunoSEQ multiplex PCR; TCRdb lists only in-frame clones, some missing. In the table there are 150,000 to 250,000 clones, 80% to 85% of which are singletons. This receptor was obtained from a woman in her 50s in good health and CMV-seropositive. The source material was PBMCs. The chain couples TRBV14 to TRBJ2-1; D might be TRBD1 (7 bases). The CDR3 is CASSPGGSSYNEQFF. CDR3 coding DNA: TGTGCCAGCAGCCCAGGGGGGAGCTCCTACAATGAGCAGTTCTTC.